This T cell receptor beta chain comes out of a study of blood T cell repertoires in COVID-19. On the study more broadly: Collection of acute and convalescent COVID-19 samples took place in the United States, Italy and Spain.

Enrolled through a virtual design, the participants were between roughly 18 and 95 years of age and came from some 26 US areas. Membership in each cohort depended on participant-reported clinical history. Germline loops: CDR1 SGHRS, CDR2 YFSETQ. The V and J ends lost 4 bases and 4 bases respectively, with 13 bases between them. The CDR3 length is 14 residues. Measured with immunoSEQ multiplex PCR; TCRdb has only the in-frame clones, and not every one. This table holds approximately 400,000 clones, 88% found once. The sequenced sample was PBMCs or T cells enriched from blood (not recorded which). The genes are TRBV5-1 and TRBJ2-3; maybe TRBD2 (6 bases). The sequence came from a woman between 18 and 29 years old who had recovered from COVID-19. The CDR3 loop is CASSPGGRADTQYF. The CDR3 coding sequence is TGCGCCAGCAGCCCCGGGGGACGCGCAGATACGCAGTATTTT.